The T cell receptor beta chain described here comes from a study of T cell responses to AZD1222 COVID-19 vaccine. The overall study: Analysis merged second doses at about 4 or about 12 weeks. Notes on the study in general: Spike-wide coverage was observed for vaccine-associated CD4 TCRs, with dominant responses at 160-218 and 743-854. Spike-specific TCR depth and breadth grew after two AZD1222 doses. In the spike-specific TCR repertoire, nearly half reportedly target unmutated variant regions.

Sequencing was performed with immunoSEQ multiplex PCR; in TCRdb, only in-frame clones are kept and a portion is missing. The table includes roughly 170,000 clones, 90% detected once. Germline V lookup: CDR1 DFQATT, CDR2 SNEGSKA (reference sequence). The V and J ends lost 3 bases and 5 bases, in that order; junction bases with no gene match: 9. This CDR3 comprises 14 residues. On this clone: Antigen: not known.

The sample here was peripheral blood, taken on day 0 of AZD1222 vaccination. This sequence joins TRBV20-1 and TRBJ2-5, with 7 bases aligning to TRBD1. The receptor's source is an adult in good health. The CDR3 nucleotides are TGCAGTGCTAGTTCAGGGGGTAATCCGGAGACCCAGTACTTC. It codes for CSASSGGNPETQYF.